The following is a T cell receptor beta chain sequence with its context. MiXCR, run by TCRdb on the 5' RACE reads, gives a single entry per CDR3 protein. The data show 260,000 or so distinct CDR3 sequences, 6% to 8.5% seen once. The sample originates from a study of identical twins. V lost 0 bases and J 5 bases, leaving 13 bases between the germline ends. CDR3 length: 16 amino acids. Germline V gives CDR1 LNHNV, CDR2 YYDKDF (reference sequence). These data were also reused for a study on yellow fever vaccine responses in identical twins.

This TCR derives from a woman under 30 in good health. This sequence joins TRBV15 and TRBJ1-4; D not resolved. Specimen: CD8+ T cells sorted from blood. The CDR3 is CATSRDRGALNEKLFF. CDR3 coding DNA: TGTGCCACCAGCAGAGATAGAGGAGCGCTGAATGAAAAACTGTTTTTT. Combining the CDR3 with reference TRBV15 and TRBJ1-4 gives the whole variable domain DAMVIQNPRYQVTQFGKPVTLSCSQTLNHNVMYWYQQKSSQAPKLLFHYYDKDFNNEADTPDNFQSRRPNTSFCFLDIRSPGLGDTAMYLCATSRDRGALNEKLFFGSGTQLSVL.